The 19 T cell receptor beta chains below were found in one sample sequenced in a study of graft-versus-host responses after intestinal transplantation. Clones were sequenced by immunoSEQ multiplex PCR, and TCRdb holds only the in-frame ones, with some missing. The sample includes under 130,000 clones, roughly 93% of them seen just once. No antigen is known for these receptors. Source: unstimulated CD8+ T cells sorted from spleen or lymph node cells, taken before intestinal transplant. The origin of the receptors is a human donor who received an intestinal transplant.

The count of this clone is one. The DNA for the CDR3 is TGTGCCAGCGTAGCCGAAGGAAATGAGCAGTTCTTC. It translates to CASVAEGNEQFF. The chain is built from TRBV6-5 and TRBJ2-1; D is uncertain. Germline assignment: CDR1 MNHEY and CDR2 SVGAGI. The CDR3 extends over 12 amino acids. Trimming shortened V by 8 bases and J by 7 bases, and 12 bases separated the two germline ends.

The chain recombines TRBV7-9 with TRBJ1-5, with D maybe TRBD1 (5 bases). CDR1 is SEHNR, CDR2 FQNEAQ, per germline (reference sequence). V dropped 0 bases and J dropped 8 bases, with 11 bases sitting between them. The length of the CDR3 is 14 residues. The CDR3 protein is CASSLAGGLEPQHF. Written as DNA, the CDR3 is TGTGCCAGCAGCTTAGCGGGGGGATTGGAGCCCCAGCATTTT. Full variable domain (outside the CDR3, taken from reference TRBV7-9 and TRBJ1-5): DTGVSQNPRHKITKRGQNVTFRCDPISEHNRLYWYRQTLGQGPEFLTYFQNEAQLEKSRLLSDRFSAERPKGSFSTLEIQRTEQGDSAMYLCASSLAGGLEPQHFGDGTRLSIL.

V gene TRBV6-1 combines with J gene TRBJ2-1, with 9 bases that match TRBD2. Per germline, CDR1 MNHNS and CDR2 SASEGT. The CDR3 has 13 amino acids. After removal of 6 bases from V and 5 bases from J, the junction contained 2 bases not matched to a gene. Here the CDR3 reads CASRLAGDNEQFF. In DNA form, the CDR3 reads TGTGCCAGCAGGTTAGCGGGGGACAATGAGCAGTTCTTC.

The V and J genes are TRBV6-1 and TRBJ1-1, with no clear D. The V gene lost 3 bases and the J gene lost 1 base, with 9 bases spanning the gap. The length of the CDR3 is 14 residues. The germline V gene encodes CDR1 MNHNS and CDR2 SASEGT. CDR3 sequence reads: CASSESGGNTEAFF. The CDR3 coding sequence is TGTGCCAGCAGTGAGAGTGGCGGGAACACTGAAGCTTTCTTT.

V and J are TRBV14 and TRBJ2-7; D call uncertain. The CDR3 totals 14 residues. The V and J ends lost 0 bases and 0 bases respectively, with 6 bases between them. Germline values: CDR1 SGHDN, CDR2 FVKESK. The CDR3 DNA is TGTGCCAGCAGCCAAGAGGGCAACTCCTACGAGCAGTACTTC. It specifies CASSQEGNSYEQYF.

The chain joins TRBV6-5 to TRBJ2-1; either TRBD1 or TRBD2 may fit D (5 bases each). CDR1 and CDR2 (germline): MNHEY, SVGAGI. This CDR3 comprises 12 residues. Trimming removed 0 bases from V and 8 bases from J, with 5 bases in between. The CDR3 spells CASSYSGDEQFF. In DNA, the CDR3 is TGTGCCAGCAGTTACTCGGGGGATGAGCAGTTCTTC.

The rearrangement joins TRBV7-9 to TRBJ2-2; D perhaps matches TRBD1 (6 bases). V lost 0 bases and J 6 bases, leaving 14 bases between the germline ends. In germline, CDR1 is SEHNR, CDR2 FQNEAQ (reference sequence). This CDR3 region has 16 residues. For the CDR3, the DNA is TGTGCCAGCAGCTTAGCAACGACAGGCGAAGCCGGGGAGCTGTTTTTT. This encodes CASSLATTGEAGELFF.

Worth noting for this clone: The same CDR3 can be traced to other DNA sequences in this sample. The CDR3 sequence is CASKGTADNEQFF. In DNA form, the CDR3 reads TGTGCCAGCAAAGGAACTGCGGACAATGAGCAGTTCTTC. This sequence joins TRBV2 and TRBJ2-1; D not certain. Germline lookup yields CDR1 SNHLY and CDR2 FYNNEI. V lost 7 bases and J lost 5, with 12 bases in between. CDR3 length equals 13 residues.

The chain combines TRBV2 with TRBJ2-7; D gene ambiguous. V lost 5 bases, J lost 4 bases, and 3 bases lay in between. From germline, CDR1 is SNHLY and CDR2 FYNNEI. CDR3 size: 10 residues. The CDR3 DNA follows: TGTGCCAGCAGTAGTTACGAGCAGTACTTC. Encoded protein: CASSSYEQYF.

The V gene is TRBV4-1, the J gene TRBJ2-2; no firm D call. This CDR3 has 15 residues. The germline V gene has CDR1 MGHRA and CDR2 YSYEKL. The ends were cut back, 7 bases at V and 4 bases at J, with 16 bases in the middle. CDR3 amino acids: CASTSSIPVTGELFF. The CDR3 region has the DNA TGCGCCAGCACCAGTTCCATCCCCGTCACCGGGGAGCTGTTTTTT.

The chain links TRBV7-6 to TRBJ2-1, with 8 bases fitting TRBD1. There are 17 residues in the CDR3. Germline V gene lookup returns CDR1 SGHVS and CDR2 FNYEAQ. The J segment lost 0 bases and the V segment lost 1 base, leaving 5 bases of the junction unmatched. The CDR3 DNA follows: TGTGCCAGCAGCTTAGGACAGGGGTCGGCCTCCTACAATGAGCAGTTCTTC. As protein: CASSLGQGSASYNEQFF.

The V and J genes are TRBV9 and TRBJ2-1; 10 bases line up with TRBD1. Germline V gives CDR1 SGDLS, CDR2 YYNGEE. The CDR3 loop spans 15 amino acids. V was pared by 4 bases and J by 4 bases, with 5 bases of the junction left unmatched. CDR3 bases: TGTGCCAGCAGCCCTGGACAGGGGGGGTACAATGAGCAGTTCTTC. Translating gives CASSPGQGGYNEQFF. Full variable domain (rest looked up from reference TRBV9 and TRBJ2-1): DSGVTQTPKHLITATGQRVTLRCSPRSGDLSVYWYQQSLDQGLQFLIQYYNGEERAKGNILERFSAQQFPDLHSELNLSSLELGDSALYFCASSPGQGGYNEQFFGPGTRLTVL.

The rearrangement joins TRBV7-8 to TRBJ2-3, with D perhaps TRBD2 (7 bases). Trimming left V 1 base short and J 4 bases short, with 12 bases between. CDR3 length equals 15 residues. From germline, CDR1 is SGHVS and CDR2 FQNEAQ. This chain's CDR3 is CASSLGSGGADTQYF. The CDR3, as DNA: TGTGCCAGCAGCTTAGGTTCGGGGGGCGCAGATACGCAGTATTTT.

V gene TRBV5-6 combines with J gene TRBJ1-1; TRBD1 matches at 7 bases. The CDR3 is 18 residues long. Per germline, CDR1 SGHDT and CDR2 YYEEEE. Trimming cost V 1 base and J 7 bases; bases outside gene matches: 19. CDR3 DNA sequence: TGTGCCAGCAGCTTGTCACCAATTCTTCGACAGGGCGGAATTGAAGCTTTCTTT. It is translated as CASSLSPILRQGGIEAFF.

The V call is TRBV21-1, the J call TRBJ2-7; the table's D call, TRBD1, has no DNA check behind it. TRBV21-1 is a documented pseudogene. The CDR3 contains 13 residues. CDR3 amino acids: CASRFRGHHEQYF. CDR3 sequence (DNA): TGTGCCAGCAGGTTTAGGGGTCACCACGAGCAGTACTTC.

This chain joins TRBV30 and TRBJ2-1; 11 nucleotides match TRBD2. Germline CDR1 GTSNPN, CDR2 SVGIG (reference sequence). V was clipped by 3 bases and J by 4 bases; unmatched bases: 5. This CDR3 has 15 amino acids. The CDR3 nucleotides read TGTGCCTGGAGGACGGGACTAGCGGATTACAATGAGCAGTTCTTC. Translating gives CAWRTGLADYNEQFF.

V gene TRBV25-1 combines with J gene TRBJ1-2; D is ambiguous. Germline values: CDR1 MGHDK, CDR2 SYGVNS. CDR3 length: 14 amino acids. V was trimmed by 4 bases and J by 7 bases, leaving 16 bases between them. CDR3 sequence reads: CASSGEGSIIGYTF. Here the CDR3 DNA reads TGTGCCAGCAGTGGAGAGGGAAGTATAATTGGCTACACCTTC.

The chain is built from TRBV6-5 and TRBJ2-1, with TRBD2 as a possible D gene (6 bases). Trimming removed 2 bases from V and 7 bases from J, with 6 bases in between. Germline CDR1 is MNHEY and CDR2 is SVGAGI. The CDR3 extends over 12 amino acids. DNA of the CDR3: TGTGCCAGCAGTTACGGAGGGAATGAGCAGTTCTTC. Protein product: CASSYGGNEQFF.

The count of this clone is one. This sequence joins TRBV11-2 and TRBJ2-1; D is unclear. The CDR3 is 17 amino acids. Trimming pared 0 bases from V and 0 bases from J, leaving 12 bases between. Germline lookup yields CDR1 SGHAT and CDR2 FQNNGV. CDR3 amino acids: CASSLDRFTSSYNEQFF. The CDR3 DNA is TGTGCCAGCAGCTTAGATCGGTTTACCAGCTCCTACAATGAGCAGTTCTTC.